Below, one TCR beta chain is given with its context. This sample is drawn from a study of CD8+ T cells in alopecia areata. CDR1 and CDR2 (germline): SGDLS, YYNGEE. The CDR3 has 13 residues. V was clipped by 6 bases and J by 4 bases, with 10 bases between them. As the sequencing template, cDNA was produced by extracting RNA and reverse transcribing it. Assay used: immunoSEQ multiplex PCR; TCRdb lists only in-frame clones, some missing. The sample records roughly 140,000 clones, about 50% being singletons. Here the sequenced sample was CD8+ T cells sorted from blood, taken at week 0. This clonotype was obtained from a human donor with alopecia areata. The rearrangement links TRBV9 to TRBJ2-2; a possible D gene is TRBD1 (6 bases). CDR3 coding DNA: TGTGCCAGCAAAAGGGGGACCACCGGGGAGCTGTTTTTT. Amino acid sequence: CASKRGTTGELFF.